The present entry profiles one TCR beta chain with its context. Germline loops: CDR1 SGHTA, CDR2 FQGTGA. V was trimmed by 2 bases and J by 15 bases, leaving 20 bases between them. This CDR3 region has 14 residues. These data belong to a study of blood T cells in healthy people across ages. Alongside a J-beta primer mix, a sample-barcoded 5' primer served in a second PCR lasting 7 to 11 cycles. Every single cDNA molecule received a tag from a template-switch adaptor with 12 random nucleotides. TCRdb passed the 5' RACE reads through MiXCR, listing each CDR3 protein once. The sample consists of about 580,000 distinct CDR3 sequences, more than 45% of them appearing once. PBMCs were isolated at a quantity of at least 7 million per sample.

The specimen was blood. The J gene is TRBJ2-1, the V gene TRBV7-3; no clear D. The TCR originated in a man older than 75 in good health. The CDR3 bases are TGTGCCAGCAGCTTACAAGGGTATACCGGTCGATCGTTCTTC. Translated, it gives CASSLQGYTGRSFF.